This T cell receptor (beta chain) was sequenced in a study of shared clonotypes between healthy human individuals (dated by TCRdb to about 2020). In the study overall: Two women and a few men aged 18 to 49 years were included in the cohort. To estimate repertoire size and how much clonotype sharing occurs between individuals, the study deeply sequenced the blood TCR repertoires of several healthy adults. To increase sequencing depth and limit assay-specific biases, different laboratories used diverse techniques to prepare libraries and sequence TCR repertoires. Per donor, leukapheresis produced somewhere between about 0.94 and 9 billion PBMCs. Per donor, three plates each were used for CD4 naive and CD4 memory, two for CD8 naive, and one for CD8 memory.

Using the deep immunoSEQ assay, TCR CDR3 regions were amplified from genomic DNA by multiplex PCR. For each cell subset, the extracted genomic DNA was distributed evenly across all wells of several immunoSEQ 96-well plates, and each plate served as one replicate. For sorted subsets, roughly 190 ng of genomic DNA, equivalent to around 29,000 T cell genomes, went into each replicate PCR. Purified libraries were measured with a Qubit 3.0 fluorometer, size-checked on a Bioanalyzer 2100, and measured again with the KAPA Library Quantification kit. Every immunoSEQ 96-well plate was sequenced on a dedicated single-read 150-cycle Illumina NextSeq 550 flow cell. Regarding the original processing steps: Because only junctional sequences without quality scores were contained in the immunoSEQ output, filtering matching that applied to full-length reads could not be performed. To assign V/J genes and CDR3, sequences were annotated against IMGT germline references using PyIR, a Python wrapper for IgBLAST v1.9. Reads with weak V/J assignments (E-value above 1e-6), missing CDR3, stop codons, out-of-frame junctions, or ambiguous translated residues were removed. A V3J clonotype was defined by an identical inferred V gene, J gene, and CDR3 amino acid sequence. To compute the percentage overlap between repertoires, the number of shared unique clonotypes was divided by the size of the smaller repertoire. RTK rarefaction, the Chao1 estimator, and Recon v2.1 estimates of unobserved clonotypes were used to assess repertoire richness. Generation probabilities for all TCRbeta clonotypes obtained by the gDNA method from a few donors were computed using OLGA. Held by TCRdb, this immuneACCESS table contains in-frame sequences only and omits some clones. Under half of the omission traces to an unresolved V gene where checked; the cause of the rest is unknown. V and J calls and clone size are given by that table; D and trimming were obtained from the DNA. A total of roughly 2.5 million clones appear in this sample, approximately 94% of them only once. The ten largest account for about 0.13% of the sample.

This clone is a singleton in its sample. What antigen it recognizes has not been identified. Per-nucleotide qualities are absent, and no much larger clonotype sits a single base away. Beyond this particular receptor, the publication reports: Higher generation probabilities were observed for clonotypes shared by all four sorted-subset donors than for non-shared clonotypes. Because the study included only a small number of donors, the genetic and exposure-history diversity represented was limited. When a handful of donors were compared, the shared fraction of clonotypes was around 4.6% for naive CD4, 3.5% to 4% for naive CD8, more than 2% for memory CD4, and about 0.36% for memory CD8. Larger estimated clonotype richness was generally found for naive subsets than for memory subsets. Rarefaction of sorted-subset datasets indicated incomplete sequencing despite the large sequencing depth. Pairwise subsampling indicated that sequencing depth was expected to affect the degree of clonotype sharing among donors. Sampling was restricted to blood, and TCR repertoires in tissue are likely to differ from TCR repertoires in blood.

The donors were healthy, HIV-negative adults with no recently reported acute infections or vaccinations. Only Caucasian adults living in Nashville, Tennessee, USA were represented among the donors. CD4+ T cells were enriched by magnetic negative selection, after which naive cells were positively selected on CD45RA and the negative fraction was taken as the memory subset. Blood was collected by leukapheresis, and PBMCs were isolated by Ficoll-Histopaque density gradient centrifugation and then cryopreserved in liquid nitrogen vapor phase. Analytical flow cytometry was used to check the purity and quantity of each magnetically sorted T cell population. Each sorted fraction had its genomic DNA isolated and then quantified by UV absorbance on a Nanodrop 2000c. Looking up the germline V gene yields CDR1 MNHNS and CDR2 SASEGT. V gives up 0 bases and J gives up 4 bases, and the segment between their germline ends measures 9 bases. There are 14 amino acids in the CDR3, from cysteine to phenylalanine inclusive. The kept DNA is CDR3 alone, 42 bases in frame from the first base.

Input material: naive CD4+ T cells sorted from blood. Reading the label with the study, this specimen's cell subset or site is: CD45RA+ positively selected. This receptor was obtained from a man aged 18 to 35 in good health. The sequence is built from TRBV6-1 and TRBJ1-1, and perhaps TRBD1 as D gene, on 5 matching bases. For the CDR3, the sequence is CASSEAGGTTEAFF. Read as DNA, the sequence is TGTGCCAGCAGTGAAGCGGGGGGGACCACTGAAGCTTTCTTT.